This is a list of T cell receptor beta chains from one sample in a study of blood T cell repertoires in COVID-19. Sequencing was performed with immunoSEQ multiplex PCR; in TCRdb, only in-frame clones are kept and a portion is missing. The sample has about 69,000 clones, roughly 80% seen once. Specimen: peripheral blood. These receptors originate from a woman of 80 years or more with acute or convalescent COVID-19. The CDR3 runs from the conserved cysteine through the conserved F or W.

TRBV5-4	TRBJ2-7	CASSPTSGRTYEQYF
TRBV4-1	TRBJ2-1	CASSQEDRLSEQFF
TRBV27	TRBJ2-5	CASSTHDREPQETQYF
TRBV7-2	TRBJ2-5	CASSLGPSGGVMETQYF
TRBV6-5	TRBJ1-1	CASTPLTEAFF
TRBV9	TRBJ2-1	CASSATFSGYNEQFF
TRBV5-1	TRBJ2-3	CASTAGGRGISDTQYF
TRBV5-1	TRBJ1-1	CASSSKTGEAFF
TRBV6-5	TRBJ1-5	CATDPGERQPQHF
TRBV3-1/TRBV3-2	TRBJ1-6	CASSRGQANYNSPLHF
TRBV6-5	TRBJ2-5	CASSSRSLQETQYF
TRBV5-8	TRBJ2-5	CASRDGRDSGGRETQYF
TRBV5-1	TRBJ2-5	CASSLEWSSGQETQYF
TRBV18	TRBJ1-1	CASSYDRGKGTEAFF
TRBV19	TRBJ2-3	CASSISHGTGAQYF
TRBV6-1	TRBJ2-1	CASSEETYGSYNEQFF
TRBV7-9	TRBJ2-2	CASSYQGYPGELFF
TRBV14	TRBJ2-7	CASSQDRTGYEQYF
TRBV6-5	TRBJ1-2	CASSPHRASYGYTF
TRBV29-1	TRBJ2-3	CSVDPTGLNTDTQYF
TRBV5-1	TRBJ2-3	CASSLGGRGSGTDTQYF
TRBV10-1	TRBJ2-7	CASSEGRSAFYEQYF
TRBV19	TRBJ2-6	CASSIGTGRSGANVLTF
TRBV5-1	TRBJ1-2	CASSLTTGHYGYTF
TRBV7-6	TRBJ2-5	CASSLGLAGGKETQYF
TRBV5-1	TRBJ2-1	CASSRKRDSYNEQFF
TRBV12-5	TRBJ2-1	CASGLATKTPGQDDYNEQFF
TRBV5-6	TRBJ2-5	CASSGRETQYF
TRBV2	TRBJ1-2	CASRADSTNYGYTF
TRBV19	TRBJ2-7	CASSARTSGRTYEQYF
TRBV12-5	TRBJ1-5	CASGDDGDQPQHF
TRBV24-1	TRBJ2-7	CATSDPRTGGYEQYF
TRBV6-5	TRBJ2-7	CASNPLAGSSYEQYF
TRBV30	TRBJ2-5	CAWSSGLMSAQYF
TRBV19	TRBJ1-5	CASSTWRTGEGQPQHF
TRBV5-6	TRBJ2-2	CASSIGLATGELFF
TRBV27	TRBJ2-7	CASSHTYRIPYSYEQYF
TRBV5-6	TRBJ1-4	CASSSGTAANEKLFF
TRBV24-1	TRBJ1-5	CATSDSGGDQPQHF
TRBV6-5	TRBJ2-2	CASKRTGAGELFF
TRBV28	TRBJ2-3	CASGEQKATDTQYF
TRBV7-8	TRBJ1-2	CASSLHEIQGSNYGYTF
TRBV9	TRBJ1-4	CASSVQGGVGNEKLFF
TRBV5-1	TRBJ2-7	CASSLSGGTYEQYF
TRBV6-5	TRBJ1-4	CASSTGTDNEKLFF
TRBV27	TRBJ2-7	CASSPSTSGGSYEQYF
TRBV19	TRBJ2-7	CASSNDRGIYDEQYF
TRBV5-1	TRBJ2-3	CASDRQWPGTDTQYF
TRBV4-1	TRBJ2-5	CASSLRTSGEGTQYF
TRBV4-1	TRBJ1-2	CASSQLPGQGDFYGYTF
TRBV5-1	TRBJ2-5	CASSLVGTDGETQYF
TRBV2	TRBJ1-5	CASAGQGAVQPQHF